The 19 T cell receptor beta chains listed next were all sequenced from one sample in a study of blood T cells in healthy people across ages. Then a second PCR, running about 6 to 12 cycles, was carried out with a sample-barcoded 5' primer and a J-beta primer mix. TCRdb re-analysed the 5' RACE reads in MiXCR, keeping a single row per CDR3 protein. The sample holds around 1.7 million distinct CDR3 sequences; approximately 28% are singletons and the top ten take less than 9.5%. The sequenced sample consisted of blood. These receptors originate from a woman in her thirties in good health.

The chain is built from TRBV20-1 and TRBJ1-1; tentatively, D is TRBD1 (5 bases). Trimming shortened V by 5 bases and J by 2 bases, and 12 bases separated the two germline ends. This CDR3 has 13 residues. Germline-derived CDR1 and CDR2 are DFQATT and SNEGSKA (reference sequence). CDR3 residues: CSAAQGPNTEAFF. The DNA of the CDR3 is TGCAGTGCTGCTCAGGGCCCTAACACTGAAGCTTTCTTT.

The chain joins TRBV5-6 to TRBJ1-2; D is unresolved. Deletions cut 4 bases from V and 7 bases from J, with 14 bases between. Looked up from germline, CDR1 is SGHDT and CDR2 is YYEEEE. The CDR3 spans 13 residues. CDR3 in amino acids: CASSTGLAFGYTF. The CDR3 DNA reads TGTGCCAGCAGCACCGGGTTGGCCTTTGGCTACACCTTC.

The chain employs TRBV20-1 and TRBJ2-1, with a possible D match to TRBD2 (5 bases). The germline gives CDR1 DFQATT, CDR2 SNEGSKA (reference sequence). The CDR3 extends over 14 amino acids. V lost 3 bases to trimming and J lost 0 bases, with 9 bases between them. Here the CDR3 DNA reads TGCAGTGCTAGGAGGACTTTCTCCTACAATGAGCAGTTCTTC. Its translation: CSARRTFSYNEQFF.

The chain joins TRBV7-9 to TRBJ2-7; D may match TRBD1 or TRBD2 (6 bases each). This CDR3 spans 13 amino acids. V lost 5 bases, J lost 10 bases, and 18 bases lay in between. Germline V gives CDR1 SEHNR, CDR2 FQNEAQ (reference sequence). CDR3 DNA: TGTGCCAGCAGCCCCGGAGGGGGAGCTAGCCAGTACTTC. This gives the protein CASSPGGGASQYF.

The genes are TRBV5-1 and TRBJ2-1; 8 bases match TRBD2. Germline loops: CDR1 SGHRS, CDR2 YFSETQ. Trimming took 2 bases from V and 3 from J; bases not matched to a gene: 7. This CDR3 is built from 16 residues. The CDR3 DNA sequence: TGCGCCAGCAGCTTCCGGGGGGGGACCGTCTACAATGAGCAGTTCTTC. Its translation: CASSFRGGTVYNEQFF.

The V call is TRBV2, the J call TRBJ1-1; unclear D gene. Germline CDR1 is SNHLY and CDR2 is FYNNEI. This CDR3 is 15 amino acids long. The V end lost 1 base, the J end lost 3 bases, and 12 bases lay between the germline ends. DNA of the CDR3: TGTGCCAGCAGTGAAGGGGAACCGAACTACACTGAAGCTTTCTTT. Translating gives CASSEGEPNYTEAFF.

The table lists this clonotype with a few counts. The chain couples TRBV10-3 to TRBJ2-7, with 11 bases matching TRBD1. The germline CDR1 and CDR2 sequences are ENHRY and SYGVKD. V lost 3 bases, J lost 6 bases, and 1 base stayed unmatched. The CDR3 is 13 amino acids. CDR3 bases: TGTGCCATCAGTGAAGGGACAGGGGGCGAGCAGTACTTC. Translated: CAISEGTGGEQYF.

This clonotype was seen more than once but under ten times. The rearrangement joins TRBV20-1 to TRBJ2-5, with 9 bases lining up with TRBD2. Germline V gives CDR1 DFQATT, CDR2 SNEGSKA (reference sequence). The CDR3 has 15 residues. J lost 2 bases, V lost 8 bases, and 12 bases had no gene match. The CDR3, as DNA: TGCAGTACTCTCCCGGTAGCGGGGGAACAAGAGACCCAGTACTTC. Protein: CSTLPVAGEQETQYF.

The chain recombines TRBV5-1 with TRBJ2-7, with 8 bases that match TRBD2. This CDR3 spans 16 amino acids. Trimming removed 0 bases from V and 5 bases from J; junction bases left unmatched: 10. Germline values: CDR1 SGHRS, CDR2 YFSETQ. CDR3 nucleotide sequence: TGCGCCAGCAGCTTGGACGGCAGCGGGAGAGCGGACGAGCAGTACTTC. Protein: CASSLDGSGRADEQYF. The full variable domain, in which reference TRBV5-1 and TRBJ2-7 provide the parts outside the CDR3, is KAGVTQTPRYLIKTRGQQVTLSCSPISGHRSVSWYQQTPGQGLQFLFEYFSETQRNKGNFPGRFSGRQFSNSRSEMNVSTLELGDSALYLCASSLDGSGRADEQYFGPGTRLTVT.

The chain recombines TRBV7-9 with TRBJ2-3, with 7 bases lining up with TRBD2. V shed 5 bases, J shed 3 bases, and the junction held 11 bases outside the gene matches. This CDR3 contains 16 residues. Germline lookup yields CDR1 SEHNR and CDR2 FQNEAQ (reference sequence). The CDR3 region is CASSTNTGRITDTQYF. CDR3 nucleotide sequence: TGTGCCAGCAGCACCAATACCGGGAGGATAACAGATACGCAGTATTTT.

This clonotype was found a few times. The CDR3 is CASSSSSPPTGELFF. The CDR3 bases are TGCGCCAGCAGCTCCAGCTCGCCTCCCACCGGGGAGCTGTTTTTT. The rearrangement links TRBV5-1 to TRBJ2-2, with no clear D. The V and J ends lost 3 bases and 4 bases respectively, with 13 bases between them. This CDR3 is built from 15 residues. Germline V lookup: CDR1 SGHRS, CDR2 YFSETQ.

Remarks on this clonotype: A much bigger clone sits one base away, suggesting this may be a read error. J is TRBJ2-1 and V is TRBV10-3, with 7 nucleotides matching TRBD2. V dropped 8 bases and J dropped 7; count of bases not matched to a gene: 23. The CDR3 runs 18 residues. The germline V gene encodes CDR1 ENHRY and CDR2 SYGVKD. The chain's CDR3 is CAISSRGTRENSGNEQFF. Written as DNA, the CDR3 is TGTGCCATCTCATCACGGGGGACGCGGGAGAATTCGGGGAATGAGCAGTTCTTC.

The chain recombines TRBV4-1 with TRBJ2-3; TRBD2 aligns across 8 bases. From germline, CDR1 is MGHRA and CDR2 YSYEKL. This CDR3 comprises 15 residues. With 0 bases clipped from V and 8 bases from J, the junction kept 7 bases outside the gene matches. Here the CDR3 reads CASSQEAGDIGTQYF. In DNA form, the CDR3 reads TGCGCCAGCAGCCAAGAAGCGGGGGATATAGGTACGCAGTATTTT.

A note on this clonotype: This clone may be a read error of a much larger clone one base away. The gene calls are TRBV27 and TRBJ2-1, with 9 bases aligning to TRBD2. Germline CDR1 MNHEY, CDR2 SMNVEV (reference sequence). The CDR3 is made up of 13 amino acids. The CDR3 sequence is CACSGGSYNGQFF. The CDR3 coding sequence is TGTGCCTGTAGCGGGGGATCCTACAATGGGCAGTTCTTC.

This clonotype was found a few times. This may stem from a read error, because a much larger clone lies one nucleotide away. The chain links TRBV20-1 to TRBJ2-5; D may be TRBD1 or TRBD2 (5 bases each). Looked up from germline, CDR1 is DFQATT and CDR2 is SNEGSKA (reference sequence). This CDR3 comprises 15 residues. The V gene lost 1 base and the J gene lost 2 bases, with 14 bases spanning the gap. DNA of the CDR3: TGCAGTGCTAGAGGGGAGCTGGGGCTACAAGAGACCCAGTACTTC. This codes for CSARGELGLQETQYF.

This clonotype was seen a single time. A read error is likely, as this CDR3 ends without the conserved phenylalanine or tryptophan. The chain has TRBV9 and TRBJ2-2, with D unresolved. Trimming stripped 0 bases from V and 6 bases from J, with 6 bases between. CDR1 SGDLS and CDR2 YYNGEE come from the germline V gene. The CDR3 runs to 13 residues. CDR3 nucleotides: TGTGCCAGCAGCGTAGAGGGTTCCGGGGAGCTGTTTGTT. As protein: CASSVEGSGELFV.

This chain joins TRBV5-1 and TRBJ2-2; 8 bases line up with TRBD1. J lost 6 bases, V lost 0 bases, and 7 bases had no gene match. CDR1 is SGHRS, CDR2 YFSETQ, per germline. The length of the CDR3 is 16 residues. The DNA for the CDR3 is TGCGCCAGCAGCTTGGGCGACAGGGGCAAACCCGGGGAGCTGTTTTTT. Protein: CASSLGDRGKPGELFF.

Remarks on this clonotype: A junction boundary mismatches the germline segment, possibly from a read error. The rearrangement uses TRBV28 and TRBJ2-3; the D call may be TRBD1 or TRBD2 (5 bases each). The germline V gene encodes CDR1 MDHEN and CDR2 SYDVKM. The CDR3 loop spans 13 amino acids. In DNA form, the CDR3 reads TGTGCCTGCAGTGGGGGTAGGGCAGATACGCAGTATTTT. It codes for CACSGGRADTQYF.

There are a few counts of this clonotype. This chain connects TRBV2 to TRBJ2-5; unclear D gene. The CDR3 is 14 amino acids. The ends were cut back, 8 bases at V and 2 bases at J, with 15 bases in the middle. Germline assignment: CDR1 SNHLY and CDR2 FYNNEI. CDR3 amino acids: CASASSLDQETQYF. In DNA form, the CDR3 reads TGTGCCAGCGCGAGTTCCTTGGATCAAGAGACCCAGTACTTC.